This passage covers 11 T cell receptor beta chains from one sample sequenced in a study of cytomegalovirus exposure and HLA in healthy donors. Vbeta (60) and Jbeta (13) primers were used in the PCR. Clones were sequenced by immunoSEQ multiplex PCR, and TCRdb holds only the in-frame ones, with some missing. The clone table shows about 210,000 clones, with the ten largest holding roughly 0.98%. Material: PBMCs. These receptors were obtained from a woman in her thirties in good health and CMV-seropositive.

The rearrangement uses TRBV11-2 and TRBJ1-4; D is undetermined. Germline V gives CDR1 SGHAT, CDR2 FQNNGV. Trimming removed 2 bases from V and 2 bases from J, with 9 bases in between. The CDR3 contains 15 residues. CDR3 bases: TGTGCCAGCAGCTTACGTGTATCGACTAATGAAAAACTGTTTTTT. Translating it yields CASSLRVSTNEKLFF.

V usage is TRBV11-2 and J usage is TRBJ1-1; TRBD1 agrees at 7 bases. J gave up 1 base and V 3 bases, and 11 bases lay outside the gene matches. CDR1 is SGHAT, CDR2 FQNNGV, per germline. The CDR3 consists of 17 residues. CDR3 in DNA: TGTGCCAGCAGCTTCTCCGGGACAGCGCGATCGAACACTGAAGCTTTCTTT. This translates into CASSFSGTARSNTEAFF.

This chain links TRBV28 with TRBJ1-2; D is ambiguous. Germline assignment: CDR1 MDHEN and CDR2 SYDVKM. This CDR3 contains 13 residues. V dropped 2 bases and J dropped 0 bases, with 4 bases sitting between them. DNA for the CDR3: TGTGCCAGCAGTTTACTCTCTAACTATGGCTACACCTTC. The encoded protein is CASSLLSNYGYTF.

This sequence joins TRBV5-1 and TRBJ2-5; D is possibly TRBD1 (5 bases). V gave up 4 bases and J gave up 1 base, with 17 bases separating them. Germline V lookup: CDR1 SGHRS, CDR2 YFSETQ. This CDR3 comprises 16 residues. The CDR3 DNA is TGCGCCAGCAGCCCGGCTAACCCGACAGTCCAAGAGACCCAGTACTTC. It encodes CASSPANPTVQETQYF.

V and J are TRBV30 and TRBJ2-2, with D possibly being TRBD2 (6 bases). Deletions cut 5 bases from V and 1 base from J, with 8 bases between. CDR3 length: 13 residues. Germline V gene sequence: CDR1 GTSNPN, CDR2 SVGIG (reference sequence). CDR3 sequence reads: CAWWGENTGELFF. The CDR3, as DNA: TGTGCCTGGTGGGGGGAGAACACCGGGGAGCTGTTTTTT.

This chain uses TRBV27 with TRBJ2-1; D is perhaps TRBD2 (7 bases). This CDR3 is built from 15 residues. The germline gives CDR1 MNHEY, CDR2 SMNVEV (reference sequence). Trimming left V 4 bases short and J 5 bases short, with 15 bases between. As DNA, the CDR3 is TGTGCCAGCAGTTCAAACCAGGGGAGGGACAATGAGCAGTTCTTC. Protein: CASSSNQGRDNEQFF.

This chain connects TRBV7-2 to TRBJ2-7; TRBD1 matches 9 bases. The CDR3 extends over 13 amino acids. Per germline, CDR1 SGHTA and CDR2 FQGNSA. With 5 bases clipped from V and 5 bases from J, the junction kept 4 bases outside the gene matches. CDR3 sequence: CASSADRGDEQYF. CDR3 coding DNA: TGTGCCAGCAGCGCGGACAGGGGCGACGAGCAGTACTTC.

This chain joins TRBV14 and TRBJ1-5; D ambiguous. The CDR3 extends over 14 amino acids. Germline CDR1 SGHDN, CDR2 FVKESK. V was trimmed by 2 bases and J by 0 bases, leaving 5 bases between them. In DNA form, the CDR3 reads TGTGCCAGCAGCCAAACTAATAGCAATCAGCCCCAGCATTTT. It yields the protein CASSQTNSNQPQHF. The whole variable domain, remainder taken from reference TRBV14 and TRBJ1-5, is EAGVTQFPSHSVIEKGQTVTLRCDPISGHDNLYWYRRVMGKEIKFLLHFVKESKQDESGMPNNRFLAERTGGTYSTLKVQPAELEDSGVYFCASSQTNSNQPQHFGDGTRLSIL.

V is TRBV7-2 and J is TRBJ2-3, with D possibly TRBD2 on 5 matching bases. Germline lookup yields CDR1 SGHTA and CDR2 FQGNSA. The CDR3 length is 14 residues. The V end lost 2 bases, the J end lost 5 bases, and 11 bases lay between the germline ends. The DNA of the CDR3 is TGTGCCAGCAGCTTAAGGGAGTGGCGAGATACGCAGTATTTT. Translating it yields CASSLREWRDTQYF.

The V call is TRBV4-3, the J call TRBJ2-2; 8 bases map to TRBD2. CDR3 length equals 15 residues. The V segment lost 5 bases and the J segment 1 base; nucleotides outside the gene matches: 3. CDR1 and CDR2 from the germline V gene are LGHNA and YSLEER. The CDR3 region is CASSNAGGNTGELFF. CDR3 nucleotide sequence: TGCGCCAGCAGCAACGCGGGGGGGAACACCGGGGAGCTGTTTTTT.

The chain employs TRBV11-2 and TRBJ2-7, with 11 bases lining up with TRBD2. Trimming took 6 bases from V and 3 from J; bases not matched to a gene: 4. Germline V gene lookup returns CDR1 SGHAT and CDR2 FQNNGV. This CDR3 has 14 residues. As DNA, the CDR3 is TGTGCCAGCAGTGTAGCGGGGGGGGGCTACGAGCAGTACTTC. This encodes CASSVAGGGYEQYF.